A single sample gave rise to the 2 T cell receptor beta chains below, sequenced in a study of vaccination effects on CD4 cells after COVID-19. TCRdb's table, derived via immunoSEQ multiplex PCR, lists solely in-frame clones and lacks some. There are about 79,000 clones in the sample; roughly 80% occur only once, and 1.5% to 2% lies in the top ten. Under the ViraFEST assay, PBMC were stimulated with viral peptide pools so that antigen-specific CD4+ T cells expanded. Sequencing was performed afterwards. Following a 10-day culture, CD4+ T cells were purified. Antigens for these TCRs are unknown. The material was CD4+ T cells from PBMCs cultured with HCoV-229E spike peptides, obtained before COVID-19 vaccination. These receptors were taken from a human donor who received a COVID-19 vaccine.

V gene TRBV7-2 combines with J gene TRBJ1-6; the D gene is possibly TRBD1 (5 bases). V shed 2 bases and J shed 6 bases, with 20 bases lying between them. Germline V gene data show CDR1 as SGHTA and CDR2 as FQGNSA. The CDR3 contains 18 residues. This CDR3 is CASSLRRLGWGINSPLHF. The CDR3 bases are TGTGCCAGCAGCTTAAGGAGGCTTGGGTGGGGCATTAATTCACCCCTCCACTTT. Filled out from reference TRBV7-2 and TRBJ1-6, the complete variable domain reads GAGVSQSPSNKVTEKGKDVELRCDPISGHTALYWYRQSLGQGLEFLIYFQGNSAPDKSGLPSDRFSAERTGGSVSTLTIQRTQQEDSAVYLCASSLRRLGWGINSPLHFGNGTRLTVT.

This chain links TRBV18 with TRBJ2-2, with D perhaps assigned TRBD1 or TRBD2 (6 bases each). Looked up from germline, CDR1 is KGHSH and CDR2 is LQKENI. The CDR3 has 17 amino acids. V was pared by 1 base and J by 3 bases, with 15 bases between. As DNA, the CDR3 is TGTGCCAGCTCACCACGCGCCCTGGAGGGGGACACCGGGGAGCTGTTTTTT. It is translated as CASSPRALEGDTGELFF.